The clone carrying this TCR beta chain was seen only once. Its antigen is unidentified. This CDR3 comprises 15 residues. J lost 2 bases, V lost 5 bases, and 2 bases had no gene match. Germline V lookup: CDR1 MNHEY, CDR2 SVGAGI. This sample is drawn from a study of cytomegalovirus exposure and HLA in healthy donors. Amplification used 60 Vbeta primers and 13 Jbeta primers. The repertoire was sequenced with immunoSEQ multiplex PCR; TCRdb's copy has only in-frame clones and lacks some. This sample has about 200,000 clones, with about 81% found just once. Whole-study findings and limits: In a later analysis, TCR association rates varied by HLA locus: DRB1 most, HLA-C fewest. Most TCR sequences were seen very rarely across donors, but some public TCRs occurred in many.

The chain links TRBV6-5 to TRBJ2-6; 8 bases map to TRBD2. Sequencing was done on a sample of PBMCs. The sequence came from a woman between 40 and 50 years old in good health and CMV-seronegative. The CDR3 bases are TGTGCCAGCAGTCCCGGGGGGGCTGGGGCCAACGTCCTGACTTTC. It encodes CASSPGGAGANVLTF.